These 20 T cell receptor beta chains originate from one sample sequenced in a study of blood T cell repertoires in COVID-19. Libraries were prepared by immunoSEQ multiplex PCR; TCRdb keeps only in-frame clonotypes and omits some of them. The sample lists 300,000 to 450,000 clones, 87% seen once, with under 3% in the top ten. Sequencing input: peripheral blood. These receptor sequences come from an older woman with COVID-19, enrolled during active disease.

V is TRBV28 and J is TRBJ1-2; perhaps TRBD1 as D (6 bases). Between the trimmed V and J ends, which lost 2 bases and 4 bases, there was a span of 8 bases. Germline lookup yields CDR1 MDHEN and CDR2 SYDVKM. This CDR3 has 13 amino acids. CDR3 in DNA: TGTGCCAGCAGTTTAGGACAGTTCTATGGCTACACCTTC. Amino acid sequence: CASSLGQFYGYTF.

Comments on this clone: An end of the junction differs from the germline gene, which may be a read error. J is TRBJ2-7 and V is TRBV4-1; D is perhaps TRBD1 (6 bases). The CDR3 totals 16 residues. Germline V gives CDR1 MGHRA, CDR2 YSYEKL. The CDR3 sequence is CASSQARQVASDEQYF. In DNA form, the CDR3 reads TGCGCCAGCAGCCAAGCCCGACAGGTGGCCTCCGACGAGCAGTACTTC.

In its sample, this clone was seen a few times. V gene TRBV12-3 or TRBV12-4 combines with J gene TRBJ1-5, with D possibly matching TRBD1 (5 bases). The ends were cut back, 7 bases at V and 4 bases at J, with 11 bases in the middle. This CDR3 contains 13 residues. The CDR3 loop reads CASNQGQNQPQHF. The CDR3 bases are TGTGCCAGCAATCAGGGTCAGAATCAGCCCCAGCATTTT.

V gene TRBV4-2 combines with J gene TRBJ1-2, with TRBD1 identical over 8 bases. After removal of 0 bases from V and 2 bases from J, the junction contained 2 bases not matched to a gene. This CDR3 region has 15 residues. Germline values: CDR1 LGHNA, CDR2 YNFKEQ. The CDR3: CASSQDDRGNYGYTF. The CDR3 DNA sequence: TGTGCCAGCAGCCAAGATGACAGGGGAAACTATGGCTACACCTTC.

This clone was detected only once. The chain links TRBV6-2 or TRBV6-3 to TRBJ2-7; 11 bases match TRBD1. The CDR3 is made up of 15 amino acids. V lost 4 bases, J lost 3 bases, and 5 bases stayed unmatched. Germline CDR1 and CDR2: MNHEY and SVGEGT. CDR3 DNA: TGTGCCAGCAGTTCATGGACAGGGGGCAACTACGAGCAGTACTTC. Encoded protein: CASSSWTGGNYEQYF.

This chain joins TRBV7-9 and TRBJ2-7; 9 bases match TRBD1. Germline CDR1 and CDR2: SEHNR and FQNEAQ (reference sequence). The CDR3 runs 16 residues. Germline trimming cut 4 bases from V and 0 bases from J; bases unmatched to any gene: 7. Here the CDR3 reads CASSSTDRGSSYEQYF. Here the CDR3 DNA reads TGTGCCAGCAGCTCAACAGACAGGGGGAGCTCCTACGAGCAGTACTTC. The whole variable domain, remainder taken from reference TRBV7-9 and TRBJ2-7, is DTGVSQNPRHKITKRGQNVTFRCDPISEHNRLYWYRQTLGQGPEFLTYFQNEAQLEKSRLLSDRFSAERPKGSFSTLEIQRTEQGDSAMYLCASSSTDRGSSYEQYFGPGTRLTVT.

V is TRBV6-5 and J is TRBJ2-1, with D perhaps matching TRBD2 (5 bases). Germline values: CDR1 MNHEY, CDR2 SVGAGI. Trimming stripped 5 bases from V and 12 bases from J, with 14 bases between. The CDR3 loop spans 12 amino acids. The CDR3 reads CASSLRTGLQFF. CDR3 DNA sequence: TGTGCCAGCAGTCTTCGGACGGGATTGCAGTTCTTC.

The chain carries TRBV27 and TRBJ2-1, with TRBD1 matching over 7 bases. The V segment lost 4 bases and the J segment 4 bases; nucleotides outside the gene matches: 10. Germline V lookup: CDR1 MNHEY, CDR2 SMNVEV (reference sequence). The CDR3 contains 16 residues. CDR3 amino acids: CASSSPGQRGYNEQFF. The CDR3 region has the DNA TGTGCCAGCAGTTCCCCGGGACAGAGGGGTTACAATGAGCAGTTCTTC.

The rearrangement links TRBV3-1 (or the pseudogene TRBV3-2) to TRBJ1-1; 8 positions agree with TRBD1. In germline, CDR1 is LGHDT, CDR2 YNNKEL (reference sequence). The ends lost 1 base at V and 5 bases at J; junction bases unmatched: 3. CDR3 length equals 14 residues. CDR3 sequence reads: CASSQGHRGTEAFF. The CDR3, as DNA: TGTGCCAGCAGCCAAGGGCACAGGGGGACTGAAGCTTTCTTT.

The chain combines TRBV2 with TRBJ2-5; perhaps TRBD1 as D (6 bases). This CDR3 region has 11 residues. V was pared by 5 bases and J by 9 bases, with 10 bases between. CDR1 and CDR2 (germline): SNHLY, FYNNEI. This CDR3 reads CASSTGMAQYF. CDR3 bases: TGTGCCAGCAGTACAGGGATGGCCCAGTACTTC.

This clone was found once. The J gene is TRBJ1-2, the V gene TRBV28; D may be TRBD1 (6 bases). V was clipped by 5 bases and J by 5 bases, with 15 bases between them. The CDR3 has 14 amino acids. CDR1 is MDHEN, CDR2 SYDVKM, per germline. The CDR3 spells CASSTTPGDYGYTF. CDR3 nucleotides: TGTGCCAGCAGTACCACCCCAGGGGATTATGGCTACACCTTC.

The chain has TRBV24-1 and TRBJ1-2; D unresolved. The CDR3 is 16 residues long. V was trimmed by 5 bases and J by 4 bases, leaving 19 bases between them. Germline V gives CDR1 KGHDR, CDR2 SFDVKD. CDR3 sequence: CATSAAEAVGSYGYTF. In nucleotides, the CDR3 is TGTGCCACCAGTGCCGCCGAGGCAGTAGGAAGCTATGGCTACACCTTC.

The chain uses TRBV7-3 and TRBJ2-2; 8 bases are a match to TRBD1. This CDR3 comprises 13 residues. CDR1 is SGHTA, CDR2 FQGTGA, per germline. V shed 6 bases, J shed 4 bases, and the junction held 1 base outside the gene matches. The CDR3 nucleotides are TGTGCCAGCAGTGACAGGGGCACCGGGGAGCTGTTTTTT. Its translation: CASSDRGTGELFF. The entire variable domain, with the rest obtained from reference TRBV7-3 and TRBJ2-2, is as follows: GAGVSQTPSNKVTEKGKYVELRCDPISGHTALYWYRQSLGQGPEFLIYFQGTGAADDSGLPNDRFFAVRPEGSVSTLKIQRTERGDSAVYLCASSDRGTGELFFGEGSRLTVL.

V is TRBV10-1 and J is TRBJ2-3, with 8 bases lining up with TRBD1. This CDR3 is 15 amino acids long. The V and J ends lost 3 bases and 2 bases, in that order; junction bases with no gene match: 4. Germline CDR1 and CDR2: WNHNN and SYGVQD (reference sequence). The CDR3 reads CASSDRGRNTDTQYF. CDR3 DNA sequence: TGCGCCAGCAGTGACAGGGGGCGAAACACAGATACGCAGTATTTT.

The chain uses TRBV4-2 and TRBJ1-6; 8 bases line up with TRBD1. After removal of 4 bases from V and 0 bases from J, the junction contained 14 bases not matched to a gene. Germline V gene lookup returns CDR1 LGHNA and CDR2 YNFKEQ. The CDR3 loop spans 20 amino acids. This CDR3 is CASSRSQGGSLSSYNSPLHF. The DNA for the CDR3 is TGTGCCAGCAGCCGATCACAGGGGGGGAGTTTAAGCTCCTATAATTCACCCCTCCACTTT.

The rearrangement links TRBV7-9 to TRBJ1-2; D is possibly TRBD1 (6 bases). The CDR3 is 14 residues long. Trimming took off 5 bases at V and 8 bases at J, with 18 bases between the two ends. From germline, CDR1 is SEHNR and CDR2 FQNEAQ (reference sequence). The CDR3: CASSRDIYYEGYTF. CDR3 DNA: TGTGCCAGCAGCAGGGACATTTACTACGAAGGCTACACCTTC.

For the CDR3, the DNA is TGTGCCAGCAGCGTAGGTCTAGCGGGGTGGGAGACCCAGTACTTC. It translates to CASSVGLAGWETQYF. V and J are TRBV9 and TRBJ2-5; 9 nucleotides match TRBD2. Germline values: CDR1 SGDLS, CDR2 YYNGEE. V trimming: 0 bases; J trimming: 5 bases; junction bases outside the gene matches: 5. The CDR3 is 15 residues long.

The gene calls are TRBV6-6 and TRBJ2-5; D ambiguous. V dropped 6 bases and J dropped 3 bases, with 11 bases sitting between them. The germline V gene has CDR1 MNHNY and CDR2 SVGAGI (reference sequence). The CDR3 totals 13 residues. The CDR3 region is CASRESVKETQYF. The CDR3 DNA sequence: TGTGCCAGCAGGGAAAGCGTGAAAGAGACCCAGTACTTC.

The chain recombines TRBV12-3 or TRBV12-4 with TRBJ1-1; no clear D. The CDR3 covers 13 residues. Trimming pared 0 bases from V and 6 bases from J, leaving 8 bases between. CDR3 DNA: TGTGCCAGCAGTTTAGCGCCCTGGCCTGAAGCTTTCTTT. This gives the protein CASSLAPWPEAFF.

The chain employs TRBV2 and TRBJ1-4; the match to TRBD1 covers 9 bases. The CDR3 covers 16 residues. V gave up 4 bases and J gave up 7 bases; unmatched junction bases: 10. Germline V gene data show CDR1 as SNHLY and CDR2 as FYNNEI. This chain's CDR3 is CASSAILQGAGEKLFF. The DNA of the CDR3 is TGTGCCAGCAGTGCTATCTTACAGGGGGCGGGTGAAAAACTGTTTTTT.